This TCR beta chain was captured in a study of blood T cell repertoires in COVID-19. Study-level background: Researchers got acute and convalescent COVID-19 samples from the United States, Italy and Spain.

The protocol was immunoSEQ multiplex PCR, while the TCRdb copy is restricted to in-frame clones and leaves out a portion. The sample yields around 210,000 clones, around 88% seen once. The CDR3 is 14 residues long. V shed 1 base and J 8 bases; nucleotides not matched to a gene: 8. The germline gives CDR1 SGHNT, CDR2 YYREEE (reference sequence). J is TRBJ1-2 and V is TRBV5-4; 7 bases line up with TRBD1. The TCR comes from a man aged 18 to 35 with active or convalescent COVID-19. The sample comprised peripheral blood. The CDR3 bases are TGTGCCAGCAGCTTGACAGGGGAGGTTGGGGGCTACACCTTC. Protein sequence: CASSLTGEVGGYTF.